Below, 23 T cell receptor beta chains from the same sample are listed, as sequenced in a study of T-cell reconstitution after alpha-beta-depleted transplantation in children. The TCRbeta library was prepared with unique molecular identifiers. TCRdb analysed the PCR reads with MiXCR anew, one entry per CDR3 protein. The sample records about 640,000 distinct CDR3 sequences, 15% to 20% being singletons. The specimen comprised PBMCs from the stem cell graft donor, sampled from the stem cell graft. The receptors stem from a human donor who donated a stem cell graft to a child with acute myeloid leukemia.

This clonotype was recorded at least ten times. The chain couples TRBV20-1 to TRBJ1-6; TRBD1 matches at 7 bases. Germline CDR1 reads DFQATT; CDR2 reads SNEGSKA (reference sequence). CDR3 length: 13 amino acids. V shed 4 bases, J shed 10 bases, and the junction held 7 bases outside the gene matches. The CDR3 coding sequence is TGCAGTGCTACCTTAGGGGGCGTATCACCCCTCCACTTT. Amino acids: CSATLGGVSPLHF.

This rearrangement joins TRBV27 to TRBJ1-6, with 11 bases aligning to TRBD1. V shed 5 bases, J shed 7 bases, and the junction held 4 bases outside the gene matches. This CDR3 region has 15 residues. CDR1 MNHEY and CDR2 SMNVEV come from the germline V gene (reference sequence). Written as DNA, the CDR3 is TGTGCCAGCAGTATTGGACAGGGGGCGAATTCACCCCTCCACTTT. Translated: CASSIGQGANSPLHF.

This clonotype was found many times. DNA for the CDR3: TGTGCCAGCAGCTTAGGAGCAGCAGGAAACACCATATATTTT. As protein: CASSLGAAGNTIYF. The V and J genes are TRBV5-6 and TRBJ1-3; D is uncertain. V dropped 2 bases and J dropped 4 bases, with 10 bases sitting between them. The germline CDR1 and CDR2 sequences are SGHDT and YYEEEE. This CDR3 is built from 14 residues.

This clonotype was counted at least ten times. The chain couples TRBV27 to TRBJ2-2, with D unresolved. Trimming removed 5 bases at V and 4 bases at J, with 8 bases between. Per the germline V gene, CDR1 is MNHEY and CDR2 is SMNVEV (reference sequence). This CDR3 comprises 13 residues. CDR3 sequence (DNA): TGTGCCAGCAGTCTCTCGAGCACCGGGGAGCTGTTTTTT. As protein: CASSLSSTGELFF.

The V call is TRBV20-1, the J call TRBJ1-1, with a tentative D call TRBD1 (5 bases). CDR3 size: 14 residues. Germline V gives CDR1 DFQATT, CDR2 SNEGSKA (reference sequence). V was clipped by 3 bases and J by 5 bases, with 16 bases between them. The CDR3, as DNA: TGCAGTGCTAGGGGAGTAAGGGGAATAACTGAAGCTTTCTTT. It is translated as CSARGVRGITEAFF.

This clonotype was observed a handful of times. This chain links TRBV7-3 with TRBJ2-2; D is unresolved. Germline CDR1 is SGHTA and CDR2 is FQGTGA. The ends were cut back, 2 bases at V and 0 bases at J, with 16 bases in the middle. This CDR3 has 18 residues. The CDR3 region has the DNA TGTGCCAGCAGCTTATCCCCCCACACGTACGCGAACACCGGGGAGCTGTTTTTT. This sequence encodes CASSLSPHTYANTGELFF.

This clonotype was found many times. Here the CDR3 DNA reads TGTGCCAGCAGCACGGAGGGACAGCTATACGAGCAGTACGTC. It codes for CASSTEGQLYEQYV. The chain combines TRBV7-8 with TRBJ2-7; the D gene is possibly TRBD1 (7 bases). V was pared by 5 bases and J by 4 bases, with 15 bases between. The CDR3 consists of 14 residues. Germline CDR1 SGHVS, CDR2 FQNEAQ.

In this sample, this clonotype turned up many times. The V and J genes are TRBV12-3 or TRBV12-4 and TRBJ2-1; 8 nucleotides line up with TRBD1. With V trimmed by 7 bases and J by 6 bases, 5 bases remained unmatched. This CDR3 comprises 13 residues. Here the CDR3 reads CASTLTGVNEQFF. The CDR3 bases are TGTGCCAGCACCTTGACAGGGGTCAATGAGCAGTTCTTC.

This clonotype was found many times. The chain recombines TRBV12-3 or TRBV12-4 with TRBJ1-1, with D maybe TRBD1 (5 bases). V was pared by 1 base and J by 8 bases, with 11 bases between. This CDR3 is built from 13 residues. CDR3 sequence (DNA): TGTGCCAGCAGTTTAGGGAGGGGCATAGAAGCTTTCTTT. Its translation is CASSLGRGIEAFF.

The rearrangement links TRBV7-7 to TRBJ1-1, with a weak D call TRBD1 (5 bases). The CDR3 is 13 residues long. Trimming cost V 5 bases and J 9 bases, with 16 bases left between them. The germline CDR1 and CDR2 sequences are SSHAT and FNYEAQ (reference sequence). This CDR3 is CASSPVGRRQAFF. The CDR3 coding sequence is TGTGCCAGCAGCCCGGTGGGACGGCGACAAGCTTTCTTT.

On this clonotype: Possible read error: a much larger clone is one base away. This rearrangement joins TRBV11-2 to TRBJ2-7, with 13 bases matching TRBD2. The germline V gene encodes CDR1 SGHAT and CDR2 FQNNGV. The CDR3 spans 18 residues. CDR3 DNA sequence: TGTGTCAGCAGCTCGCGGGGACTAGCGGGGTTCGGCTCCTACGAGCAGTACTTC. Translating it yields CVSSSRGLAGFGSYEQYF.

This clonotype was detected many times. The chain employs TRBV20-1 and TRBJ1-3; 7 bases map to TRBD1. The ends lost 2 bases at V and 0 bases at J; junction bases unmatched: 1. The CDR3 has 14 amino acids. From germline, CDR1 is DFQATT and CDR2 SNEGSKA (reference sequence). The CDR3 loop is CSARRDSSGNTIYF. The DNA of the CDR3 is TGCAGTGCTAGAAGGGACAGCTCTGGAAACACCATATATTTT.

V and J are TRBV25-1 and TRBJ1-6; D not resolved. Germline assignment: CDR1 MGHDK and CDR2 SYGVNS. The V and J ends lost 6 bases and 4 bases respectively, with 13 bases between them. The CDR3 runs to 15 residues. The CDR3 loop reads CASRSLDGYNSPLHF. CDR3 DNA sequence: TGTGCCAGCAGGTCTCTGGACGGGTATAATTCACCCCTCCACTTT. Supplemented by reference TRBV25-1 and TRBJ1-6, the full variable domain reads EADIYQTPRYLVIGTGKKITLECSQTMGHDKMYWYQQDPGMELHLIHYSYGVNSTEKGDLSSESTVSRIRTEHFPLTLESARPSHTSQYLCASRSLDGYNSPLHFGNGTRLTVT.

This clonotype appeared many times. CDR3 in amino acids: CASSLSLAGDTDTQYF. The DNA of the CDR3 is TGTGCCAGCAGCTTAAGCCTAGCGGGGGACACAGATACGCAGTATTTT. This chain joins TRBV7-2 and TRBJ2-3, with 10 nucleotides matching TRBD2. The CDR3 is made up of 16 amino acids. CDR1 and CDR2 from the germline V gene are SGHTA and FQGNSA. Losses at the gene ends were 2 bases for V and 2 bases for J; bases not matched to a gene: 4.

This chain joins TRBV6-5 and TRBJ2-7; 7 bases fit TRBD1. V was clipped by 2 bases and J by 6 bases; unmatched bases: 10. CDR3 length: 15 amino acids. Germline V gene lookup returns CDR1 MNHEY and CDR2 SVGAGI. CDR3 residues: CASSYVKPDRSEQYF. CDR3 DNA sequence: TGTGCCAGCAGTTACGTCAAGCCGGACAGGTCCGAGCAGTACTTC.

This clonotype was detected ten times or more. This rearrangement joins TRBV5-5 to TRBJ1-4; D possibly corresponds to TRBD1 (6 bases). In germline, CDR1 is SGHKS, CDR2 YYEKEE (reference sequence). The CDR3 is 15 residues long. V was clipped by 0 bases and J by 6 bases, with 12 bases between them. CDR3: CASSLGRGLDEKLFF. The CDR3 nucleotides read TGTGCCAGCAGCTTGGGGCGGGGGCTAGATGAAAAACTGTTTTTT.

This clonotype was recorded many times. The chain links TRBV6-5 to TRBJ2-2; D remains unclear. CDR1 is MNHEY and CDR2 is SVGAGI in the germline V gene. This CDR3 comprises 16 residues. V was pared by 0 bases and J by 0 bases, with 8 bases between. CDR3 residues: CASSYSRSPNTGELFF. CDR3 coding DNA: TGTGCCAGCAGTTACTCTAGGTCCCCGAACACCGGGGAGCTGTTTTTT.

This clonotype came up many times. V usage is TRBV7-2 and J usage is TRBJ2-5; D unclear. This CDR3 is built from 12 residues. Germline V gene data show CDR1 as SGHTA and CDR2 as FQGNSA. Trimming left V 5 bases short and J 5 bases short, with 9 bases between. CDR3 DNA sequence: TGTGCCAGCAGCGACCCCGTTGAGACCCAGTACTTC. It specifies CASSDPVETQYF.

This clonotype was detected ten times or more. This chain uses TRBV20-1 with TRBJ1-1; a possible D gene is TRBD1 (6 bases). V was trimmed by 5 bases and J by 0 bases, leaving 13 bases between them. Looked up from germline, CDR1 is DFQATT and CDR2 is SNEGSKA (reference sequence). This CDR3 contains 14 residues. The CDR3 nucleotides read TGCAGTGCTGTGGACAGCCCCATGAACACTGAAGCTTTCTTT. It encodes CSAVDSPMNTEAFF.

About this clonotype itself: With a much larger clone just one base away, this may be a read error. V gene TRBV27 combines with J gene TRBJ2-7; D is possibly TRBD1 or TRBD2 (5 bases each). V lost 5 bases, J lost 4 bases, and 15 bases lay in between. This CDR3 has 14 amino acids. Germline CDR1 and CDR2: MNHEY and SMNVEV (reference sequence). The CDR3 DNA reads as TGTGCCAGCAGTCCACTAGGGGCACTTTACGAGCAGTACGTC. This sequence encodes CASSPLGALYEQYV.

The V gene is TRBV5-1, the J gene TRBJ2-7, with TRBD1 matching over 9 bases. The CDR3 covers 16 residues. Unmatched junction bases numbered 9, after V lost 2 bases and J lost 3 bases. CDR1 SGHRS and CDR2 YFSETQ come from the germline V gene. The CDR3 here is CASSFAGTGLGYEQYV. In DNA, the CDR3 is TGCGCCAGCAGCTTTGCCGGGACAGGGTTGGGCTACGAGCAGTACGTC.

The V and J genes are TRBV5-1 and TRBJ2-3; 8 bases map to TRBD2. The CDR3 has 16 residues. V lost 4 bases to trimming and J lost 0 bases; unmatched junction nucleotides: 7. Germline V gene lookup returns CDR1 SGHRS and CDR2 YFSETQ. Here the CDR3 DNA reads TGCGCCAGCAGCCCCCTGAGCGGGGGCAGCACAGATACGCAGTATTTT. It yields the protein CASSPLSGGSTDTQYF.

This clonotype was picked up many times. The chain joins TRBV28 to TRBJ2-5; no firm D call. V was cut by 5 bases and J by 0 bases, with 13 bases left in between. The CDR3 totals 15 residues. Germline values: CDR1 MDHEN, CDR2 SYDVKM. The CDR3, as DNA: TGTGCCAGCAGTCCCGCGGCCGAGTACCAAGAGACCCAGTACTTC. Amino acids: CASSPAAEYQETQYF.